One and the same sample provided the 25 T cell receptor beta chains below, sequenced in a study of T cell clones after liver transplantation. Generated by immunoSEQ multiplex PCR, the TCRdb table keeps only in-frame clones and is missing some. The sample has tens of thousands of clones; roughly 83% are singletons. The material was CD4+ T cells from blood, obtained at the 22-month timepoint. These receptors came from a human patient who received a liver transplant. Some T cells may trace back to the graft donor.

The rearrangement links TRBV7-2 to TRBJ2-2; 12 bases line up with TRBD1. Germline CDR1 reads SGHTA; CDR2 reads FQGNSA. The CDR3 contains 16 residues. Trimming took 3 bases from V and 6 from J; bases not matched to a gene: 5. Written as DNA, the CDR3 is TGTGCCAGCAGCTTTTCCGGGACAGGGGGCCCCGGGGAGCTGTTTTTT. Encoded protein: CASSFSGTGGPGELFF.

V is TRBV6-4 and J is TRBJ1-1; 7 bases agree with TRBD1. CDR1 MRHNA and CDR2 SNTAGT come from the germline V gene. The CDR3 covers 14 residues. The V and J ends lost 6 bases and 3 bases, in that order; junction bases with no gene match: 7. The CDR3 nucleotides read TGTGCCAGCAGGGCGACAGGGAGGGACACTGAAGCTTTCTTT. Residues: CASRATGRDTEAFF.

This clone has only a few counts. The V and J genes are TRBV28 and TRBJ1-4; D ambiguous. The V gene's germline CDR1 is MDHEN and CDR2 SYDVKM. This CDR3 comprises 13 residues. V lost 3 bases, J lost 3 bases, and 5 bases lay in between. CDR3 DNA: TGTGCCAGCAGTTTCAGGTCTAATGAAAAACTGTTTTTT. This gives the protein CASSFRSNEKLFF.

This chain joins TRBV18 and TRBJ1-2; D may be TRBD1 (6 bases). V was cut by 5 bases and J by 8 bases, with 18 bases left in between. This CDR3 spans 14 amino acids. Germline loops: CDR1 KGHSH, CDR2 LQKENI. CDR3 DNA: TGTGCCAGCTCAGAAGAGGTCCAGGGGATGGGCTACACCTTC. Its protein product is CASSEEVQGMGYTF.

This clone was found once. The V gene is TRBV4-2, the J gene TRBJ2-3, with 7 nucleotides matching TRBD2. The CDR3 has 15 amino acids. The germline V gene has CDR1 LGHNA and CDR2 YNFKEQ. The V segment lost 0 bases and the J segment 7 bases; nucleotides outside the gene matches: 7. CDR3 residues: CASSQDGRAGNTQYF. The CDR3, as DNA: TGTGCCAGCAGCCAAGATGGGAGGGCCGGGAATACGCAGTATTTT.

The chain carries TRBV7-2 and TRBJ2-5; 8 bases agree with TRBD2. CDR3 length: 15 residues. The ends lost 7 bases at V and 3 bases at J; junction bases unmatched: 10. Germline-derived CDR1 and CDR2 are SGHTA and FQGNSA. The CDR3 nucleotides are TGTGCCAGCACCAATCAAATAGCGGGAAAAGAGACCCAGTACTTC. Translation: CASTNQIAGKETQYF.

This chain connects TRBV30 to TRBJ2-4; D possibly uses TRBD1 or TRBD2 (5 bases each). The CDR3 totals 15 residues. Germline CDR1 GTSNPN, CDR2 SVGIG (reference sequence). V lost 1 base and J lost 0, with 10 bases in between. The CDR3 protein is CAWSARGLAKNIQYF. DNA for the CDR3: TGTGCCTGGAGTGCCCGGGGCTTAGCCAAAAACATTCAGTACTTC. The variable domain in full, completed from reference TRBV30 and TRBJ2-4, reads SQTIHQWPATLVQPVGSPLSLECTVEGTSNPNLYWYRQAAGRGLQLLFYSVGIGQISSEVPQNLSASRPQDRQFILSSKKLLLSDSGFYLCAWSARGLAKNIQYFGAGTRLSVL.

The chain couples TRBV4-2 to TRBJ2-2; no clear D gene. Trimming left V 4 bases short and J 4 bases short, with 10 bases between. This CDR3 has 14 residues. Germline-derived CDR1 and CDR2 are LGHNA and YNFKEQ. The CDR3 reads CASSPYESTGELFF. The CDR3 coding sequence is TGTGCCAGCAGCCCCTACGAGAGCACCGGGGAGCTGTTTTTT.

This sequence joins TRBV11-2 and TRBJ1-4, with TRBD1 matching 11 bases. CDR1 and CDR2 (germline): SGHAT, FQNNGV. The V segment lost 5 bases and the J segment 8 bases; nucleotides outside the gene matches: 7. This CDR3 is built from 15 residues. The CDR3 here is CASSTGTGGGEKLFF. In DNA form, the CDR3 reads TGTGCCAGCAGCACTGGGACAGGGGGAGGCGAAAAACTGTTTTTT. Full variable domain (remainder filled in from reference TRBV11-2 and TRBJ1-4): EAGVAQSPRYKIIEKRQSVAFWCNPISGHATLYWYQQILGQGPKLLIQFQNNGVVDDSQLPKDRFSAERLKGVDSTLKIQPAKLEDSAVYLCASSTGTGGGEKLFFGSGTQLSVL.

V is TRBV11-2 and J is TRBJ2-1; D might be TRBD2 (5 bases). The V gene's germline CDR1 is SGHAT and CDR2 FQNNGV. V was shortened by 6 bases and J by 0 bases, with 18 bases between the two germline ends. This CDR3 is built from 17 residues. CDR3: CASRPHRWRASYNEQFF. In DNA form, the CDR3 reads TGTGCCAGCAGACCCCACAGATGGCGGGCCTCCTACAATGAGCAGTTCTTC.

The chain uses TRBV27 and TRBJ1-5; tentative D call: TRBD1 (5 bases). CDR3 size: 15 residues. Germline V lookup: CDR1 MNHEY, CDR2 SMNVEV (reference sequence). The ends were cut back, 6 bases at V and 2 bases at J, with 14 bases in the middle. The CDR3 DNA is TGTGCCAGCAGGGGGGAGGGATTGGGCAATCAGCCCCAGCATTTT. This encodes CASRGEGLGNQPQHF.

V is TRBV4-1 and J is TRBJ2-7; weak D call: TRBD1 (5 bases). Germline V gene lookup returns CDR1 MGHRA and CDR2 YSYEKL. The ends were cut back, 5 bases at V and 4 bases at J, with 12 bases in the middle. The CDR3 is 13 residues long. Written as DNA, the CDR3 is TGCGCCAGCAGCTCGGGTACAGGTTACGAGCAGTACTTC. Protein product: CASSSGTGYEQYF.

V usage is TRBV4-1 and J usage is TRBJ2-3; 7 bases are shared with TRBD2. The CDR3 has 14 residues. Per the germline V gene, CDR1 is MGHRA and CDR2 is YSYEKL. The J segment lost 6 bases and the V segment lost 0 bases, leaving 3 bases of the junction unmatched. DNA of the CDR3: TGCGCCAGCAGCCAAGATCCCGGGAGGGATACGCAGTATTTT. This translates into CASSQDPGRDTQYF.

The chain links TRBV10-3 to TRBJ2-5; D uncertain. V gave up 8 bases and J gave up 5 bases, with 15 bases separating them. Germline-derived CDR1 and CDR2 are ENHRY and SYGVKD. The CDR3 has 13 amino acids. CDR3 in DNA: TGTGCCATCGGTCCGGCCCAGAGGGAGACCCAGTACTTC. Translated, it gives CAIGPAQRETQYF.

V is TRBV25-1 and J is TRBJ2-5; 7 bases are a match to TRBD1. Germline V gene sequence: CDR1 MGHDK, CDR2 SYGVNS. This CDR3 region has 17 residues. J was trimmed by 8 bases and V by 2 bases; bases with no gene match: 17. The CDR3 DNA is TGTGCCAGCAGTGAAGCCTCCCCGGGGACAGCTCCCCGTACCCAGTACTTC. Translation gives CASSEASPGTAPRTQYF. The full variable domain, in which reference TRBV25-1 and TRBJ2-5 provide the parts outside the CDR3, is EADIYQTPRYLVIGTGKKITLECSQTMGHDKMYWYQQDPGMELHLIHYSYGVNSTEKGDLSSESTVSRIRTEHFPLTLESARPSHTSQYLCASSEASPGTAPRTQYFGPGTRLLVL.

The rearrangement links TRBV20-1 to TRBJ2-3; D is tentatively TRBD1 or TRBD2 (5 bases each). Per germline, CDR1 DFQATT and CDR2 SNEGSKA (reference sequence). The CDR3 runs 10 residues. Trimming cost V 8 bases and J 12 bases, with 15 bases left between them. The CDR3 DNA reads as TGCAGTCGAACAGGACTTACTCAGTATTTT. Its protein product is CSRTGLTQYF.

The DNA of the CDR3 is TGTGCCAGCAGTTTCAATTATGCCGGGACTAGCGGTGCTCAATCCTACGAGCAGTACTTC. Its translation is CASSFNYAGTSGAQSYEQYF. V is TRBV28 and J is TRBJ2-7; 11 nucleotides agree with TRBD2. This CDR3 has 20 residues. V was pared by 3 bases and J by 1 base, with 17 bases of the junction left unmatched. CDR1 and CDR2 (germline): MDHEN, SYDVKM.

The chain links TRBV7-2 to TRBJ1-1, with D unclear. Germline CDR1 SGHTA, CDR2 FQGNSA. The CDR3 sequence is 15 residues long. The ends were cut back, 4 bases at V and 4 bases at J, with 16 bases in the middle. The CDR3 DNA sequence: TGTGCCAGCAGCTCAGGTGGTCTTCGAGGCACTGAAGCTTTCTTT. This encodes CASSSGGLRGTEAFF. The variable domain in full, with the rest retrieved from reference TRBV7-2 and TRBJ1-1, is GAGVSQSPSNKVTEKGKDVELRCDPISGHTALYWYRQSLGQGLEFLIYFQGNSAPDKSGLPSDRFSAERTGGSVSTLTIQRTQQEDSAVYLCASSSGGLRGTEAFFGQGTRLTVV.

The chain is built from TRBV7-2 and TRBJ2-3, with 10 nucleotides matching TRBD2. The junction had 10 bases not matched to a gene; V was cut back by 5 bases and J by 5 bases. Germline V gene lookup returns CDR1 SGHTA and CDR2 FQGNSA. CDR3 length: 16 residues. CDR3 DNA: TGTGCCAGCAGCGACTCTAGCGGGAGAATTGGAGATACGCAGTATTTT. Its translation is CASSDSSGRIGDTQYF.

This clone was seen only once. This chain connects TRBV11-2 to TRBJ2-1, with 8 bases aligning to TRBD1. V lost 3 bases and J lost 0; bases outside the gene matches: 7. The CDR3 sequence is 17 residues long. The V gene's germline CDR1 is SGHAT and CDR2 FQNNGV. For the CDR3, the DNA is TGTGCCAGCAGCTTCACAGGACAGGGCAGCTCCTACAATGAGCAGTTCTTC. Residues: CASSFTGQGSSYNEQFF.

The chain is built from TRBV19 and TRBJ1-1; TRBD1 aligns across 9 bases. The CDR3 consists of 16 residues. Germline CDR1 is LNHDA and CDR2 is SQIVND (reference sequence). After removal of 7 bases from V and 5 bases from J, the junction contained 14 bases not matched to a gene. CDR3 DNA sequence: TGTGCCAGTATCCCCATCCCGGGACAGGGCCTAACTGAAGCTTTCTTT. It encodes CASIPIPGQGLTEAFF. Filled out from reference TRBV19 and TRBJ1-1, the complete variable domain reads DGGITQSPKYLFRKEGQNVTLSCEQNLNHDAMYWYRQDPGQGLRLIYYSQIVNDFQKGDIAEGYSVSREKKESFPLTVTSAQKNPTAFYLCASIPIPGQGLTEAFFGQGTRLTVV.

The chain combines TRBV4-1 with TRBJ2-1; 8 bases map to TRBD2. The germline CDR1 and CDR2 sequences are MGHRA and YSYEKL. J was trimmed by 5 bases and V by 4 bases; bases with no gene match: 10. This CDR3 spans 16 amino acids. CDR3 sequence: CASSRGGRGSDNEQFF. The CDR3 nucleotides are TGCGCCAGCAGCCGCGGGGGGAGGGGTTCGGACAATGAGCAGTTCTTC.

CDR3 region: CASSRTGDTGELFF. The CDR3 DNA sequence: TGTGCCAGCAGCCGGACGGGGGACACCGGGGAGCTGTTTTTT. This sequence joins TRBV7-3 and TRBJ2-2, with D possibly being TRBD2 (6 bases). Between the trimmed V and J ends, which lost 5 bases and 3 bases, there was a span of 10 bases. This CDR3 is built from 14 residues. Looked up from germline, CDR1 is SGHTA and CDR2 is FQGTGA.

The chain is built from TRBV19 and TRBJ1-5, with 7 bases matching TRBD1. The germline CDR1 and CDR2 sequences are LNHDA and SQIVND (reference sequence). This CDR3 has 14 amino acids. With V trimmed by 6 bases and J by 5 bases, 7 bases remained unmatched. CDR3 bases: TGTGCCAGTAGCGGGACAGTCGGCTATCAGCCCCAGCATTTT. Translating gives CASSGTVGYQPQHF.

The gene calls are TRBV28 and TRBJ2-7; TRBD2 aligns across 7 bases. The trim removed 7 bases at V and 6 bases at J, leaving 12 bases unmatched. CDR1 and CDR2 from the germline V gene are MDHEN and SYDVKM. CDR3 length equals 14 residues. CDR3 sequence reads: CASTMGGSYPEQYF. CDR3 sequence (DNA): TGTGCCAGCACCATGGGGGGGAGTTACCCCGAGCAGTACTTC.